These T cell receptor beta chains were read from a single sample in a study of CD8 T cells in Susac syndrome. TCRdb ran MiXCR on the immunoSEQ multiplex PCR reads and lists one entry per CDR3 protein. This sample has 90,000 to 150,000 distinct CDR3 sequences, with 85% to 95% found just once. The specimen was CD4+ T cells from PBMCs. The origin of the receptors is a human donor with multiple sclerosis. Both conserved end residues are part of each CDR3. D genes are given only for firm matches.

d_call: .
v_call: TRBV6-1
j_call: TRBJ1-2
cdr3_aa: CASSPTPGQALDNYGYTF

d_call: .
v_call: TRBV9
j_call: TRBJ1-3
cdr3_aa: CASSVRSSGNTIYF

d_call: .
v_call: TRBV10-2
j_call: TRBJ1-5
cdr3_aa: CASSEASGPQHF

d_call: .
v_call: TRBV10-3
j_call: TRBJ1-1
cdr3_aa: CAISESIFPGRDTEAFF

d_call: TRBD1
v_call: TRBV29-1
j_call: TRBJ2-5
cdr3_aa: CSVLTGSQETQYF

d_call: .
v_call: TRBV5-8
j_call: TRBJ2-6
cdr3_aa: CASTYGPGANVLTF

d_call: .
v_call: TRBV25-1
j_call: TRBJ1-2
cdr3_aa: CASSEGRRYGYTF

d_call: .
v_call: TRBV20-1
j_call: TRBJ1-2
cdr3_aa: CSASGRLNYGYTF

d_call: TRBD1
v_call: TRBV5-6
j_call: TRBJ2-7
cdr3_aa: CASSIVDRDAYEQYF

d_call: .
v_call: TRBV9
j_call: TRBJ1-3
cdr3_aa: CASSEVIGSGNTIYF

d_call: .
v_call: TRBV20-1
j_call: TRBJ1-5
cdr3_aa: CSAKGSSNQPQHF

d_call: TRBD1
v_call: TRBV5-1
j_call: TRBJ1-2
cdr3_aa: CASSLQGADGYTF

d_call: .
v_call: TRBV4-3
j_call: TRBJ2-6
cdr3_aa: CASSQAWGVGANVLTF

d_call: .
v_call: TRBV20-1
j_call: TRBJ1-6
cdr3_aa: CSAREGGAGADNSPLHF

d_call: .
v_call: TRBV30
j_call: TRBJ1-2
cdr3_aa: CAWSEHGYTF

d_call: TRBD2
v_call: TRBV20-1
j_call: TRBJ2-2
cdr3_aa: CSARGLLAGGPGGELFF

d_call: TRBD1
v_call: TRBV15
j_call: TRBJ1-6
cdr3_aa: CATSRQQGAFPLHF

d_call: .
v_call: TRBV3-1
j_call: TRBJ1-5
cdr3_aa: CASSQDISANQPQHF

d_call: .
v_call: TRBV12-3/TRBV12-4
j_call: TRBJ1-1
cdr3_aa: CASSFGVEGAFF

d_call: TRBD1
v_call: TRBV19
j_call: TRBJ1-2
cdr3_aa: CASKKTGSNYGYTF